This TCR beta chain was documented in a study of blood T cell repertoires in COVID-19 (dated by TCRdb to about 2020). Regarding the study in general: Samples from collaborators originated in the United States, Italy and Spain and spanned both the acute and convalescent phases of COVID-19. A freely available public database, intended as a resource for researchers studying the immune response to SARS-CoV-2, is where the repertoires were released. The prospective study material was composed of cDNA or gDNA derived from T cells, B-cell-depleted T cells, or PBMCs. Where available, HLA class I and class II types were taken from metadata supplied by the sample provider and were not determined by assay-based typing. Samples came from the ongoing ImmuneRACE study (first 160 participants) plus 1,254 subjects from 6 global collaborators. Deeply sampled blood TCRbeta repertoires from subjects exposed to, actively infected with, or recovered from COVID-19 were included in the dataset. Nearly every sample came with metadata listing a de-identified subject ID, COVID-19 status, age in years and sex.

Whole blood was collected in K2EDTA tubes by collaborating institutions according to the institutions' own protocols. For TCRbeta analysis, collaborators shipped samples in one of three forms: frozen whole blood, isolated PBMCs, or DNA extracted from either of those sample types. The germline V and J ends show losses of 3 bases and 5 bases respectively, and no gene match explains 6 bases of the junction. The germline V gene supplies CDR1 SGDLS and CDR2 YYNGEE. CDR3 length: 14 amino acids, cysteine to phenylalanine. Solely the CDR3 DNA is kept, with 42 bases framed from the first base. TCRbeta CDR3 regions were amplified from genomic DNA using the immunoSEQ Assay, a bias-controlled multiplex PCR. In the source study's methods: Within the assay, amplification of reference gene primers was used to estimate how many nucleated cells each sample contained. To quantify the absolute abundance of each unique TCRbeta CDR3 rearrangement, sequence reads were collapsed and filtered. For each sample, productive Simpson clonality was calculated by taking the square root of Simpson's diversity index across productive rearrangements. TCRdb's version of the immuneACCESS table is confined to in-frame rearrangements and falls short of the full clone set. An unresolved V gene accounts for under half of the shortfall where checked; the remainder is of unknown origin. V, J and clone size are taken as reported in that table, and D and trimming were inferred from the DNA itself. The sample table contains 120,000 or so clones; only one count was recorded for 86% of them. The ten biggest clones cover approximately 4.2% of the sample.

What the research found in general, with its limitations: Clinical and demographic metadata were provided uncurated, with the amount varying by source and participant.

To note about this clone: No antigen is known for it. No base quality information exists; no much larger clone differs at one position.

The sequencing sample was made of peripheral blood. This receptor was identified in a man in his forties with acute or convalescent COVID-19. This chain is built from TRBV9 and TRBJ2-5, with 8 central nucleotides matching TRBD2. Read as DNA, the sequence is TGTGCCAGCAGCGAGGCGGGAGGTAGGGAGACCCAGTACTTC. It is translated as CASSEAGGRETQYF.